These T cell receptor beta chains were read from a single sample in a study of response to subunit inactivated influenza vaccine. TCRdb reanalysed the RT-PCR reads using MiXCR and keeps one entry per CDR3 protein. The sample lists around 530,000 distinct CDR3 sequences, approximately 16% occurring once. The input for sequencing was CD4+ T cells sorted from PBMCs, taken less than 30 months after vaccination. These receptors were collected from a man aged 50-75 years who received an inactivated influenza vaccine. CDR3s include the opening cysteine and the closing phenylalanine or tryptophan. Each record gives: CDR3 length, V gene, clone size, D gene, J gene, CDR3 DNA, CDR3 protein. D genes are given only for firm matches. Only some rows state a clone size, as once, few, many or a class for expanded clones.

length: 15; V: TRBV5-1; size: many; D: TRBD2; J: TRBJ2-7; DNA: TGCGCCAGCAGCTTGGACGGGGGGGCCTTCTACGAGCAGTACTTC; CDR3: CASSLDGGAFYEQYF
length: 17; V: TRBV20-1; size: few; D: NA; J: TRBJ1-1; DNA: TGCAGTGCTTCAGGGATACGGGACGAAGTAAGGAACACTGAAGCTTTCTTT; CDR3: CSASGIRDEVRNTEAFF
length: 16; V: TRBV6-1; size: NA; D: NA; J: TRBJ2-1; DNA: TGTGCCAGCAGTGAAAAAAGGGCAGGGTCGTACAATGAGCAGTTCTTC; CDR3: CASSEKRAGSYNEQFF
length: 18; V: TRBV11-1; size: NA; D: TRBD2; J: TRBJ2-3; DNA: TGTGCCAGCAGCTTCGCAGGACTAGCGGGAGTCGAAACAGATACGCAGTATTTT; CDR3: CASSFAGLAGVETDTQYF
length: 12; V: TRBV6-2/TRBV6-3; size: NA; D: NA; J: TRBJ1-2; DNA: TGTGCCAGCAGTTACTCGGTATATGGCTACACCTTC; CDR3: CASSYSVYGYTF
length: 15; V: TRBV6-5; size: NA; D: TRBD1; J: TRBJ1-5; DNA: TGTGCCAGCAGCTACTACCGACAGGGGAATCAGCCCCAGCATTTT; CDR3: CASSYYRQGNQPQHF
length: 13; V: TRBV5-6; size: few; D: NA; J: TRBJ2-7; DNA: TGTGCCAGCAGCTTGGGGGTGGGGTACGAGCAGTACTTC; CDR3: CASSLGVGYEQYF
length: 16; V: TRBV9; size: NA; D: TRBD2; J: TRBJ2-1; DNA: TGTGCCAGCAGCGTATCGGGAGCGGGAGGCTACAATGAGCAGTTCTTC; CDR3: CASSVSGAGGYNEQFF
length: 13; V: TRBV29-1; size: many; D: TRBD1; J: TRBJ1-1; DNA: TGCAGCGTTGTCCTCCTGGAAGGGGGCCCTTCTTTCTTT; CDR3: CSVVLLEGGPSFF
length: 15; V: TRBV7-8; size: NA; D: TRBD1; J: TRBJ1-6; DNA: TGTGCCAGCAGCGGGGGACAGGGTTTTACTTCACCCCTCCACTTT; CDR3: CASSGGQGFTSPLHF
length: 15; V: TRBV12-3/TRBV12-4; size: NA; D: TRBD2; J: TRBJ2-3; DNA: TGTGCCAGCAGTATTAGCGGGGGGGCAGGAGATACGCAGTATTTT; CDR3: CASSISGGAGDTQYF
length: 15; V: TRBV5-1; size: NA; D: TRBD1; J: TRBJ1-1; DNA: TGCGCCAGCAGCTTTGGTGGGACAGGGAGGGCTGAAGCTTTCTTT; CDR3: CASSFGGTGRAEAFF
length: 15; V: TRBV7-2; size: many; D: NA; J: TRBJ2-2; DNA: TGTGCCAGCAGCTTAGCGCACGGGGGCACCGGGGAGCTGTTTTTT; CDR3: CASSLAHGGTGELFF
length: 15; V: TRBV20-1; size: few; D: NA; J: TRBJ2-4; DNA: TGCAGTGCTAGCCCCCTTGAGGTTGGCAAAAACATTCAGTACTTC; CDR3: CSASPLEVGKNIQYF